This passage covers 27 T cell receptor beta chains from one sample sequenced in a study of blood T cell repertoires in COVID-19. TCRdb's copy holds only in-frame clones and misses some; the assay was immunoSEQ multiplex PCR. The sample carries about 140,000 clones, 81% recorded once. Sequenced material: peripheral blood. Source of these receptors: a human donor in a cohort sampled during active COVID-19.

The V gene is TRBV7-9, the J gene TRBJ2-3, with TRBD1 matching 7 bases. This CDR3 comprises 19 residues. V gave up 1 base and J gave up 1 base; unmatched junction bases: 14. Germline V gene data show CDR1 as SEHNR and CDR2 as FQNEAQ (reference sequence). The CDR3 loop is CASSLGVRGQPARTDTQYF. CDR3 sequence (DNA): TGTGCCAGCAGCTTAGGGGTTCGGGGACAGCCAGCCCGCACAGATACGCAGTATTTT.

The chain is built from TRBV18 and TRBJ2-7, with TRBD1 matching over 10 bases. With 6 bases clipped from V and 2 bases from J, the junction kept 4 bases outside the gene matches. Germline loops: CDR1 KGHSH, CDR2 LQKENI. The CDR3 is made up of 14 amino acids. CDR3 nucleotide sequence: TGTGCCAGCTCGATGACAGGGGGCCCCTACGAGCAGTACTTC. This encodes CASSMTGGPYEQYF. Full variable domain (remainder filled in from reference TRBV18 and TRBJ2-7): NAGVMQNPRHLVRRRGQEARLRCSPMKGHSHVYWYRQLPEEGLKFMVYLQKENIIDESGMPKERFSAEFPKEGPSILRIQQVVRGDSAAYFCASSMTGGPYEQYFGPGTRLTVT.

V usage is TRBV27 and J usage is TRBJ1-1; D remains unclear. Germline CDR1 and CDR2: MNHEY and SMNVEV (reference sequence). There are 17 residues in the CDR3. Deletions cut 3 bases from V and 0 bases from J, with 17 bases between. The CDR3 protein is CASSFRRASPMNTEAFF. The CDR3 DNA reads as TGTGCCAGCAGTTTTCGGAGGGCCTCTCCCATGAACACTGAAGCTTTCTTT.

The rearrangement joins TRBV7-2 to TRBJ2-7; TRBD2 agrees at 9 bases. CDR1 and CDR2 from the germline V gene are SGHTA and FQGNSA. Losses at the gene ends were 2 bases for V and 3 bases for J; bases not matched to a gene: 5. The CDR3 has 15 amino acids. DNA for the CDR3: TGTGCCAGCAGCTTAAATCCTAGCGGGGACTACGAGCAGTACTTC. It codes for CASSLNPSGDYEQYF.

The rearrangement links TRBV11-2 to TRBJ2-3; 8 bases are a match to TRBD2. V was pared by 5 bases and J by 2 bases, with 9 bases of the junction left unmatched. Germline-derived CDR1 and CDR2 are SGHAT and FQNNGV. The CDR3 runs to 16 residues. The CDR3, as DNA: TGTGCCAGCAGCGTACGAGCGGGAGCCCTCACAGATACGCAGTATTTT. Its translation: CASSVRAGALTDTQYF.

The rearrangement links TRBV27 to TRBJ1-4; maybe TRBD1 (6 bases). The CDR3 runs 17 residues. From germline, CDR1 is MNHEY and CDR2 SMNVEV (reference sequence). The V gene lost 6 bases and the J gene lost 5 bases, with 22 bases spanning the gap. The CDR3 sequence is CASSPRAGWTVNEKLFF. CDR3 DNA: TGTGCCAGCAGCCCCCGGGCGGGTTGGACAGTGAATGAAAAACTGTTTTTT.

The chain carries TRBV6-1 and TRBJ2-1; 9 bases agree with TRBD2. CDR3 size: 16 residues. CDR1 is MNHNS, CDR2 SASEGT, per germline. The V segment lost 4 bases and the J segment 7 bases; nucleotides outside the gene matches: 11. The CDR3 nucleotides read TGTGCCAGCAGTGTTAGCGGGAGCGCCTCTACGAATGAGCAGTTCTTC. Translating it yields CASSVSGSASTNEQFF.

The chain employs TRBV28 and TRBJ2-2, with 8 bases that match TRBD2. The CDR3 spans 15 residues. V dropped 10 bases and J dropped 5; count of bases not matched to a gene: 12. Germline loops: CDR1 MDHEN, CDR2 SYDVKM. CDR3 in DNA: TGTGCCACCACGTCAGCGGGAGTTTTAACCGGGGAGCTGTTTTTT. It yields the protein CATTSAGVLTGELFF. Full variable domain (rest looked up from reference TRBV28 and TRBJ2-2): DVKVTQSSRYLVKRTGEKVFLECVQDMDHENMFWYRQDPGLGLRLIYFSYDVKMKEKGDIPEGYSVSREKKERFSLILESASTNQTSMYLCATTSAGVLTGELFFGEGSRLTVL.

J is TRBJ2-7 and V is TRBV28; no reliable D call. Germline V gene lookup returns CDR1 MDHEN and CDR2 SYDVKM. Trimming removed 7 bases from V and 0 bases from J, with 13 bases in between. The CDR3 is 14 residues long. The CDR3, as DNA: TGTGCCAGCATGGCCACGTCCAGCTCCTACGAGCAGTACTTC. Residues: CASMATSSSYEQYF.

The chain has TRBV9 and TRBJ2-3; D is perhaps TRBD2 (5 bases). Germline V lookup: CDR1 SGDLS, CDR2 YYNGEE. The CDR3 is 15 residues long. V lost 4 bases to trimming and J lost 0 bases, with 12 bases between them. For the CDR3, the DNA is TGTGCCAGCAGCCCGAGCGGAACTAGCACAGATACGCAGTATTTT. This encodes CASSPSGTSTDTQYF.

As concerns this clone: The junction does not match germline at one end; this may be a read error. The V gene is TRBV11-2, the J gene TRBJ2-7, with a weak D call TRBD1 (5 bases). CDR3 length: 13 amino acids. CDR1 SGHAT and CDR2 FQNNGV come from the germline V gene. CDR3 amino acids: CASSQGLYQGWLF. The DNA of the CDR3 is TGTGCCAGCAGCCAAGGCTTGTATCAGGGCTGGCTCTTC.

This rearrangement joins TRBV7-2 to TRBJ1-6, with 7 positions matching TRBD1. The CDR3 contains 16 residues. Germline-derived CDR1 and CDR2 are SGHTA and FQGNSA. Trimming at V came to 1 base and at J to 9 bases, leaving 9 bases not matched to a gene. CDR3 bases: TGTGCCAGCAGCTTAGATTTTTCAGGGGGTCTTTCACCCCTCCACTTT. Translated: CASSLDFSGGLSPLHF.

This clone was observed a handful of times. This sequence joins TRBV3-1 (or the pseudogene TRBV3-2) and TRBJ1-1; 8 bases are shared with TRBD1. Germline V lookup: CDR1 LGHDT, CDR2 YNNKEL (reference sequence). This CDR3 contains 12 residues. V shed 3 bases, J shed 8 bases, and the junction held 2 bases outside the gene matches. CDR3 DNA sequence: TGTGCCAGCAGCCATTACAGGGGGGAAGCTTTCTTT. It codes for CASSHYRGEAFF.

The rearrangement joins TRBV2 to TRBJ1-1; TRBD1 matches at 7 bases. The germline V gene encodes CDR1 SNHLY and CDR2 FYNNEI. The ends lost 6 bases at V and 4 bases at J; junction bases unmatched: 11. The CDR3 is 15 residues long. This CDR3 is CASRLLGQFGTEAFF. DNA of the CDR3: TGTGCCAGCAGGCTCTTGGGACAGTTTGGCACTGAAGCTTTCTTT.

The CDR3 is CASSPFDNTYEQYF. As DNA, the CDR3 is TGTGCCAGCTCTCCCTTCGACAATACCTACGAGCAGTACTTC. The chain joins TRBV18 to TRBJ2-7; no definite D call. Germline-derived CDR1 and CDR2 are KGHSH and LQKENI. The CDR3 is 14 residues long. Deletions cut 6 bases from V and 2 bases from J, with 14 bases between.

V and J are TRBV18 and TRBJ2-3; 7 positions match TRBD2. CDR3 length: 16 amino acids. Per the germline V gene, CDR1 is KGHSH and CDR2 is LQKENI. V trimming: 2 bases; J trimming: 0 bases; junction bases outside the gene matches: 5. The CDR3 DNA is TGTGCCAGCTCACCAGCTAGCGGAGCTAGCACAGATACGCAGTATTTT. This sequence encodes CASSPASGASTDTQYF.

The rearrangement uses TRBV28 and TRBJ2-7; TRBD2 matches at 11 bases. The CDR3 runs 15 residues. CDR1 and CDR2 (germline): MDHEN, SYDVKM. Germline trimming cut 10 bases from V and 3 bases from J; bases unmatched to any gene: 11. CDR3 in amino acids: CATTVTGTSGYEQYF. DNA for the CDR3: TGTGCCACAACTGTTACCGGGACTAGCGGCTACGAGCAGTACTTC.

This clone appeared a single time. The chain recombines TRBV6-2 or TRBV6-3 with TRBJ1-2, with 7 bases fitting TRBD1. Germline trimming cut 0 bases from V and 2 bases from J; bases unmatched to any gene: 9. CDR3 length: 17 amino acids. The V gene's germline CDR1 is MNHEY and CDR2 SVGEGT. In DNA form, the CDR3 reads TGTGCCAGCAGTTACTCGATCCTTGAGACAGGGAACTATGGCTACACCTTC. It specifies CASSYSILETGNYGYTF.

CDR3 nucleotide sequence: TGTGCCAGCAGCTGGGGGGGGATAGGCACCTACGAGCAGTACTTC. Amino acid sequence: CASSWGGIGTYEQYF. The chain employs TRBV7-2 and TRBJ2-7, with 7 bases matching TRBD2. CDR3 length: 15 residues. The V and J ends lost 4 bases and 2 bases, in that order; junction bases with no gene match: 8. Germline-derived CDR1 and CDR2 are SGHTA and FQGNSA.

This chain joins TRBV5-6 and TRBJ2-7; a possible D gene is TRBD2 (6 bases). Trimming stripped 3 bases from V and 3 bases from J, with 13 bases between. The germline gives CDR1 SGHDT, CDR2 YYEEEE. This CDR3 is 14 amino acids long. The CDR3 DNA follows: TGTGCCAGCAGCTCCGGGACTGGCTACTACGAGCAGTACTTC. It yields the protein CASSSGTGYYEQYF.

The rearrangement links TRBV5-1 to TRBJ2-7, with D possibly being TRBD1 (5 bases). Looked up from germline, CDR1 is SGHRS and CDR2 is YFSETQ. The CDR3 extends over 15 amino acids. Trimming removed 4 bases from V and 4 bases from J, with 18 bases in between. CDR3 sequence: CASSTQGSSLYEQYF. CDR3 in DNA: TGCGCCAGCAGCACGCAGGGTAGCAGCTTATACGAGCAGTACTTC.

In its sample, this clone ranks as medium-sized. The chain joins TRBV6-5 to TRBJ1-1; D may be TRBD1 (6 bases). Germline values: CDR1 MNHEY, CDR2 SVGAGI. This CDR3 has 12 residues. V lost 6 bases and J lost 7, with 12 bases in between. DNA for the CDR3: TGTGCCAGCAGGACGCTGACAGGTGAAGCTTTCTTT. Amino acid sequence: CASRTLTGEAFF.

The rearrangement joins TRBV28 to TRBJ2-3; TRBD1 agrees at 7 bases. This CDR3 has 16 amino acids. Germline-derived CDR1 and CDR2 are MDHEN and SYDVKM. V was pared by 4 bases and J by 3 bases, with 10 bases of the junction left unmatched. For the CDR3, the DNA is TGTGCCAGCAGTTCACCGCCCAGGGGGTCGACAGATACGCAGTATTTT. Protein sequence: CASSSPPRGSTDTQYF.

This clone came up a few times. The chain has TRBV28 and TRBJ1-6; no clear D gene. V was clipped by 3 bases and J by 10 bases, with 16 bases between them. Germline CDR1 reads MDHEN; CDR2 reads SYDVKM. The length of the CDR3 is 15 residues. This CDR3 reads CASSFGSLIESPLHF. Here the CDR3 DNA reads TGTGCCAGCAGTTTCGGTTCCCTAATAGAGTCACCCCTCCACTTT.

CDR3 loop: CASSVVRDRVNTGELFF. CDR3 nucleotides: TGTGCCAGCAGCGTAGTCCGGGACAGGGTTAACACCGGGGAGCTGTTTTTT. The chain has TRBV9 and TRBJ2-2; TRBD1 aligns across 9 bases. The CDR3 extends over 17 amino acids. V lost 0 bases and J lost 2; bases outside the gene matches: 5. Germline CDR1 is SGDLS and CDR2 is YYNGEE.

The chain uses TRBV2 and TRBJ2-5; possible D gene TRBD2, 5 bases. From germline, CDR1 is SNHLY and CDR2 FYNNEI. This CDR3 is built from 13 residues. V lost 5 bases, J lost 5 bases, and 12 bases lay in between. The CDR3 region has the DNA TGTGCCAGCAGTTATCGGGATGAGGAGACCCAGTACTTC. Amino acids: CASSYRDEETQYF.

The gene calls are TRBV19 and TRBJ1-2; 8 bases line up with TRBD1. Germline CDR1 reads LNHDA; CDR2 reads SQIVND (reference sequence). CDR3 length: 15 residues. V lost 5 bases to trimming and J lost 8 bases; unmatched junction nucleotides: 13. This CDR3 is CASSARPTGGRGYTF. For the CDR3, the DNA is TGTGCCAGTAGTGCCCGTCCTACAGGGGGGAGAGGCTACACCTTC.